This T cell receptor beta chain was retrieved from a study of identical twins. Study results and caveats: While abundant cord blood beta clonotypes carried fewer insertions, memory repertoires showed no such pattern. Twin pairs' shared out-of-frame alpha sequences were enriched in low generation probability.

This clonotype was recorded many times. Its specificity is unknown. Template switching supplied a universal primer site; unique molecular identifiers were carried on the cDNA. TCRdb reprocessed the 5' RACE reads with MiXCR, giving one entry per CDR3 protein. This sample has 500,000 to 700,000 distinct CDR3 sequences, with under 8.5% found just once. Per the germline V gene, CDR1 is SGDLS and CDR2 is YYNGEE. The V segment lost 1 base and the J segment 5 bases; nucleotides outside the gene matches: 8. This CDR3 has 15 amino acids. In addition, the sample was reused for a study of yellow fever vaccine responses in identical twins. From that report: Twins' vaccine T cell response reportedly gave the appearance of partial convergence and partial personalization.

The clonotype originates from a woman under 30 in good health. This chain links TRBV9 with TRBJ2-7; TRBD2 matches at 8 bases. Sequencing was done on a sample of PBMCs. The CDR3 nucleotides read TGTGCCAGCAGCGTATCGGGGCGGGAGGACGACGAGCAGTACTTC. It is translated as CASSVSGREDDEQYF. Based on the CDR3 plus reference TRBV9 and TRBJ2-7, the full variable domain is DSGVTQTPKHLITATGQRVTLRCSPRSGDLSVYWYQQSLDQGLQFLIQYYNGEERAKGNILERFSAQQFPDLHSELNLSSLELGDSALYFCASSVSGREDDEQYFGPGTRLTVT.